Below, 20 T cell receptor beta chains from the same sample are listed, as sequenced in a study of shared clonotypes between healthy human individuals. Measured with immunoSEQ multiplex PCR; TCRdb has only the in-frame clones, and not every one. This table holds 170,000 or so clones, about 66% found once. Sequenced material: memory CD4+ T cells sorted from blood. Specified subset: CD45RA-negative fraction. All receptors come from a man under 40 in good health.

The V gene is TRBV10-3, the J gene TRBJ2-3; a weak D match, TRBD2 (6 bases). In germline, CDR1 is ENHRY, CDR2 SYGVKD. The length of the CDR3 is 13 residues. V dropped 6 bases and J dropped 13 bases, with 20 bases sitting between them. The CDR3 DNA sequence: TGTGCCATCAGGGGGAGGTTGGAGGGTTTTGAGTATTTT. Its translation is CAIRGRLEGFEYF.

The rearrangement links TRBV5-4 to TRBJ2-1; the D gene is possibly TRBD1 (6 bases). The CDR3 contains 16 residues. Germline V gene lookup returns CDR1 SGHNT and CDR2 YYREEE (reference sequence). Trimming pared 3 bases from V and 6 bases from J, leaving 19 bases between. In DNA form, the CDR3 reads TGTGCCAGCAGCTCGAAACAGGGTTCCCTTTCCAATGAGCAGTTCTTC. This translates into CASSSKQGSLSNEQFF.

This clone came up a few times. The V and J genes are TRBV29-1 and TRBJ1-5; D unclear. This CDR3 comprises 15 residues. Trimming took 4 bases from V and 6 from J, leaving 19 bases between them. The germline gives CDR1 SQVTM, CDR2 ANQGSEA. The CDR3 sequence is CSVVPKFGGSQPQHF. CDR3 nucleotides: TGCAGCGTTGTTCCTAAGTTTGGAGGTAGTCAGCCCCAGCATTTT.

This clone was detected only a few times. The J gene is TRBJ1-2, the V gene TRBV9, with TRBD1 matching 8 bases. The CDR3 spans 16 residues. The V gene's germline CDR1 is SGDLS and CDR2 YYNGEE. The V gene end was trimmed by 0 bases and the J gene end by 5 bases; junction bases not matched to a gene: 9. CDR3 nucleotides: TGTGCCAGCAGCGTAGGGACAGGGCTCAAAGGGTATGGCTACACCTTC. Protein sequence: CASSVGTGLKGYGYTF.

The rearrangement links TRBV2 to TRBJ2-2; D might be TRBD1 (6 bases). Trimming took 1 base from V and 6 from J, leaving 9 bases between them. There are 14 residues in the CDR3. From germline, CDR1 is SNHLY and CDR2 FYNNEI. The CDR3 spells CASSEEGVPGELFF. Here the CDR3 DNA reads TGTGCCAGCAGTGAAGAGGGGGTACCCGGGGAGCTGTTTTTT.

This clone was detected a few times. The chain uses TRBV30 and TRBJ1-2; the D is unclear. Germline CDR1 reads GTSNPN; CDR2 reads SVGIG (reference sequence). The V gene lost 5 bases and the J gene lost 7 bases, with 14 bases spanning the gap. This CDR3 is 12 amino acids long. Here the CDR3 reads CAWDSVGPGYTF. CDR3 bases: TGTGCCTGGGATTCCGTGGGTCCTGGCTACACCTTC.

This clone was seen a single time. The chain carries TRBV6-1 and TRBJ2-7; maybe TRBD1 (6 bases). Germline V gene lookup returns CDR1 MNHNS and CDR2 SASEGT. CDR3 length equals 15 residues. Trimming took 1 base from V and 3 from J, leaving 13 bases between them. This CDR3 is CASSEGAGEDYEQYF. The CDR3 nucleotides read TGTGCCAGCAGTGAAGGGGCAGGGGAAGACTACGAGCAGTACTTC.

The chain couples TRBV27 to TRBJ2-7, with 7 positions matching TRBD2. Germline loops: CDR1 MNHEY, CDR2 SMNVEV (reference sequence). The trim removed 6 bases at V and 4 bases at J, leaving 12 bases unmatched. The CDR3 totals 15 residues. CDR3 region: CASRRSASGLYEQYF. CDR3 in DNA: TGTGCCAGCAGGCGGAGCGCTAGCGGACTTTACGAGCAGTACTTC.

The table lists this clone with a count of one. The chain combines TRBV28 with TRBJ1-2; 9 bases line up with TRBD1. The CDR3 is 14 amino acids. The V and J ends lost 4 bases and 7 bases, in that order; junction bases with no gene match: 7. Looked up from germline, CDR1 is MDHEN and CDR2 is SYDVKM. The CDR3 spells CASSSYRGLIGYTF. CDR3 nucleotides: TGTGCCAGCAGTTCCTACAGGGGGCTTATTGGCTACACCTTC.

The chain has TRBV10-2 and TRBJ2-7; D ambiguous. The V end was cut by 6 bases, the J end by 0 bases, with 15 bases between. This CDR3 region has 15 residues. The germline V gene encodes CDR1 WSHSY and CDR2 SAAADI. In DNA form, the CDR3 reads TGCGCCAGCAGGCATTTAGCCGTAAGCTCCTACGAGCAGTACTTC. Amino acids: CASRHLAVSSYEQYF.

This clone was found once. This rearrangement joins TRBV7-1 to TRBJ1-2; D unresolved. TRBV7-1 carries the ORF label, with uncertain function. CDR3 length: 13 residues. V gave up 4 bases and J gave up 5 bases, with 11 bases separating them. CDR3 sequence: CASSFRTAYGYTF. The DNA of the CDR3 is TGTGCCAGCAGCTTTCGAACTGCATATGGCTACACCTTC.

The rearrangement links TRBV7-2 to TRBJ1-2; possibly TRBD1 for D (6 bases). From germline, CDR1 is SGHTA and CDR2 FQGNSA. This CDR3 comprises 14 residues. Trimming stripped 2 bases from V and 3 bases from J, with 10 bases between. CDR3 bases: TGTGCCAGCAGCTTAACCCGGGGGCACTATGGCTACACCTTC. This sequence encodes CASSLTRGHYGYTF.

The V and J genes are TRBV25-1 and TRBJ1-3, with a tentative D call TRBD1 (6 bases). CDR1 is MGHDK, CDR2 SYGVNS, per germline. This CDR3 is 15 amino acids long. The ends were cut back, 5 bases at V and 1 base at J, with 12 bases in the middle. The CDR3 is CASSPRGFSGNTIYF. The CDR3 coding sequence is TGTGCCAGCAGTCCCAGGGGATTTTCTGGAAACACCATATATTTT.

The chain has TRBV18 and TRBJ1-2; D is ambiguous. The CDR3 covers 15 residues. V lost 3 bases and J lost 11, with 22 bases in between. The germline CDR1 and CDR2 sequences are KGHSH and LQKENI. The CDR3 sequence: CASSPSQDVLGGYTF. The CDR3 coding sequence is TGTGCCAGCTCACCGAGCCAGGATGTTTTAGGAGGGTACACCTTC. The full variable domain, completed using reference TRBV18 and TRBJ1-2, is NAGVMQNPRHLVRRRGQEARLRCSPMKGHSHVYWYRQLPEEGLKFMVYLQKENIIDESGMPKERFSAEFPKEGPSILRIQQVVRGDSAAYFCASSPSQDVLGGYTFGSGTRLTVV.

The genes are TRBV5-1 and TRBJ1-4; 8 nucleotides match TRBD1. This CDR3 is 15 amino acids long. The V gene end was trimmed by 4 bases and the J gene end by 7 bases; junction bases not matched to a gene: 9. Germline V gene data show CDR1 as SGHRS and CDR2 as YFSETQ. CDR3 in amino acids: CASSPTGERSEKLFF. DNA of the CDR3: TGCGCCAGCAGCCCGACAGGGGAAAGGAGTGAAAAACTGTTTTTT. Variable domain in full (rest from reference TRBV5-1 and TRBJ1-4): KAGVTQTPRYLIKTRGQQVTLSCSPISGHRSVSWYQQTPGQGLQFLFEYFSETQRNKGNFPGRFSGRQFSNSRSEMNVSTLELGDSALYLCASSPTGERSEKLFFGSGTQLSVL.

The rearrangement joins TRBV7-4 to TRBJ1-2; unclear D gene. Trimming shortened V by 1 base and J by 4 bases, and 7 bases separated the two germline ends. This CDR3 is 13 amino acids long. Germline CDR1 reads SGHVT; CDR2 reads SQSDAQ. The CDR3, as DNA: TGTGCCAGCAGCTTAGAACCGTTCTATGGCTACACCTTC. Amino acids: CASSLEPFYGYTF.

V gene TRBV18 combines with J gene TRBJ1-5; maybe TRBD1 (5 bases). Germline-derived CDR1 and CDR2 are KGHSH and LQKENI. Trimming stripped 5 bases from V and 3 bases from J, with 11 bases between. The CDR3 length is 14 residues. The CDR3 spells CASSFDRTNQPQHF. The CDR3, as DNA: TGTGCCAGCTCATTCGACAGAACCAATCAGCCCCAGCATTTT.

The chain combines TRBV27 with TRBJ1-5; 9 bases agree with TRBD1. CDR1 MNHEY and CDR2 SMNVEV come from the germline V gene (reference sequence). The V segment lost 5 bases and the J segment 1 base; nucleotides outside the gene matches: 12. The CDR3 spans 18 residues. In DNA, the CDR3 is TGTGCCAGCAGTCCCAACCTTGGGGGGACAGGGAGCAATCAGCCCCAGCATTTT. Its protein product is CASSPNLGGTGSNQPQHF.

V usage is TRBV10-1 and J usage is TRBJ2-1, with TRBD2 matching over 11 bases. The CDR3 contains 16 residues. The V segment lost 4 bases and the J segment 4 bases; nucleotides outside the gene matches: 6. The germline CDR1 and CDR2 sequences are WNHNN and SYGVQD (reference sequence). The CDR3 DNA reads as TGCGCCAGCAGTGCCCTAGCGGGAGGATTATACAATGAGCAGTTCTTC. Amino acids: CASSALAGGLYNEQFF.

This clone occurred a few times. The V and J genes are TRBV11-3 and TRBJ2-3; D is unresolved. The CDR3 is 13 residues long. Trimming shortened V by 3 bases and J by 10 bases, and 14 bases separated the two germline ends. Germline values: CDR1 SGHNT, CDR2 YENEEA. CDR3 DNA: TGTGCCAGCAGCTTGAATCTACAAACTCCGCAGTATTTT. Protein product: CASSLNLQTPQYF. Filled out from reference TRBV11-3 and TRBJ2-3, the complete variable domain reads EAGVVQSPRYKIIEKKQPVAFWCNPISGHNTLYWYLQNLGQGPELLIRYENEEAVDDSQLPKDRFSAERLKGVDSTLKIQPAELGDSAVYLCASSLNLQTPQYFGPGTRLTVL.